Listed here is a single T cell receptor (beta chain). Antigen: not known. Genomic DNA (from each subset) was split evenly across several immunoSEQ plates. For sorted subsets, roughly 210 ng DNA per replicate equaled around 28,000 T cell genomes. The data were produced by immunoSEQ multiplex PCR, yet TCRdb's version contains in-frame clones alone and is incomplete. Among approximately 530,000 clones listed, roughly 95% were seen once. The sample originates from a study of shared clonotypes between healthy human individuals. Background on the study: Aged 18 to 49, the donors were a couple of women and a few men.

Study findings and constraints: A limitation of the genetic and exposure-history diversity represented arose from few donors.

The germline V and J ends were trimmed by 5 bases and 7 bases, with 12 bases remaining between them. Looked up from germline, CDR1 is SGHKS and CDR2 is YYEKEE (reference sequence). The CDR3 consists of 13 residues. Sequencing was done on a sample of naive CD4+ T cells sorted from blood. Regarding subset: CD45RA+ positively selected. The rearrangement joins TRBV5-5 to TRBJ2-2; D not resolved. The sequence was collected from a woman aged 25 to 39 in good health. The CDR3 DNA reads as TGTGCCAGCAGTTTTTTCATCCTCGGGGAGCTGTTTTTT. This sequence encodes CASSFFILGELFF.